The 29 T cell receptor beta chains presented below share a single source sample, sequenced in a study of blood T cell repertoires in COVID-19. TCRdb's table, derived via immunoSEQ multiplex PCR, lists solely in-frame clones and lacks some. Of hundreds of thousands of clones listed, 83% are singletons. Input material: peripheral blood. These receptors came from a woman in her 30s with COVID-19, enrolled during active disease.

The chain is built from TRBV9 and TRBJ1-2; 9 bases are shared with TRBD1. Germline assignment: CDR1 SGDLS and CDR2 YYNGEE. Losses at the gene ends were 3 bases for V and 8 bases for J; bases not matched to a gene: 11. The CDR3 runs 15 residues. The CDR3 spells CASSGGPGTGRGYTF. The CDR3 DNA follows: TGTGCCAGCAGCGGAGGTCCAGGGACAGGGCGCGGCTACACCTTC.

The CDR3 is CASSANVGPSPLHF. The CDR3 nucleotides read TGTGCCAGCAGCGCCAACGTGGGGCCATCACCCCTCCACTTT. The chain carries TRBV9 and TRBJ1-6; TRBD1 is a possible D gene (5 bases). V was clipped by 3 bases and J by 10 bases, with 14 bases between them. This CDR3 contains 14 residues. From germline, CDR1 is SGDLS and CDR2 YYNGEE. The full variable domain, completed using reference TRBV9 and TRBJ1-6, is DSGVTQTPKHLITATGQRVTLRCSPRSGDLSVYWYQQSLDQGLQFLIQYYNGEERAKGNILERFSAQQFPDLHSELNLSSLELGDSALYFCASSANVGPSPLHFGNGTRLTVT.

V gene TRBV5-4 combines with J gene TRBJ2-2; TRBD2 matches at 7 bases. Losses at the gene ends were 0 bases for V and 3 bases for J; bases not matched to a gene: 5. The CDR3 has 16 residues. Germline assignment: CDR1 SGHNT and CDR2 YYREEE (reference sequence). CDR3 bases: TGTGCCAGCAGCTTGGCCGGGCTAGCGGACACCGGGGAGCTGTTTTTT. It codes for CASSLAGLADTGELFF. Variable domain in full (rest from reference TRBV5-4 and TRBJ2-2): ETGVTQSPTHLIKTRGQQVTLRCSSQSGHNTVSWYQQALGQGPQFIFQYYREEENGRGNFPPRFSGLQFPNYSSELNVNALELDDSALYLCASSLAGLADTGELFFGEGSRLTVL.

The sample holds a few counts of this clone. This chain connects TRBV10-3 to TRBJ2-7; 13 positions agree with TRBD2. The ends lost 0 bases at V and 0 bases at J; junction bases unmatched: 8. Germline CDR1 and CDR2: ENHRY and SYGVKD. This CDR3 has 19 residues. Here the CDR3 reads CAISESQTSGGPISYEQYF. CDR3 DNA: TGTGCCATCAGTGAGTCACAGACTAGCGGGGGGCCGATCTCCTACGAGCAGTACTTC.

The chain carries TRBV3-1 (or the pseudogene TRBV3-2) and TRBJ2-3; D may be TRBD1 (6 bases). The germline V gene has CDR1 LGHDT and CDR2 YNNKEL (reference sequence). CDR3 length: 13 residues. V lost 3 bases and J lost 4, with 8 bases in between. The CDR3 DNA reads as TGTGCCAGCAGCCAGGGGGCCTCAGATACGCAGTATTTT. This gives the protein CASSQGASDTQYF.

The V and J genes are TRBV3-1 (or the pseudogene TRBV3-2) and TRBJ1-1; D is ambiguous. This CDR3 is built from 14 residues. V was trimmed by 1 base and J by 1 base, leaving 7 bases between them. The germline gives CDR1 LGHDT, CDR2 YNNKEL (reference sequence). The CDR3 region is CASSQVLRNTEAFF. The DNA for the CDR3 is TGTGCCAGCAGCCAAGTACTTCGGAACACTGAAGCTTTCTTT.

The CDR3 DNA sequence: TGTGCCAGCAGCTTCGCGGGTACCTCCTACAATGAGCAGTTCTTC. Encoded protein: CASSFAGTSYNEQFF. The chain carries TRBV7-2 and TRBJ2-1; D perhaps matches TRBD2 (5 bases). Germline V gives CDR1 SGHTA, CDR2 FQGNSA. Trimming removed 3 bases from V and 0 bases from J, with 9 bases in between. CDR3 length: 15 amino acids.

The V gene is TRBV5-4, the J gene TRBJ2-7; 8 bases match TRBD2. V shed 4 bases, J shed 7 bases, and the junction held 10 bases outside the gene matches. The V gene's germline CDR1 is SGHNT and CDR2 YYREEE (reference sequence). The CDR3 runs 14 residues. The CDR3 protein is CASSPGLGAGEQYF. CDR3 sequence (DNA): TGTGCCAGCAGCCCGGGACTAGGGGCAGGGGAGCAGTACTTC.

V and J are TRBV18 and TRBJ1-1; D not certain. Germline CDR1 is KGHSH and CDR2 is LQKENI. Trimming cost V 4 bases and J 1 base, with 4 bases left between them. The CDR3 sequence is 12 residues long. CDR3 sequence: CASSRANTEAFF. The CDR3 coding sequence is TGTGCCAGCTCACGGGCGAACACTGAAGCTTTCTTT.

V is TRBV5-1 and J is TRBJ1-4; 7 bases match TRBD1. J lost 5 bases, V lost 3 bases, and 4 bases had no gene match. Germline CDR1 and CDR2: SGHRS and YFSETQ. The CDR3 extends over 14 amino acids. CDR3 bases: TGCGCCAGCAGCTCCCGGGACAGAAATGAAAAACTGTTTTTT. Protein sequence: CASSSRDRNEKLFF. Based on the CDR3 plus reference TRBV5-1 and TRBJ1-4, the full variable domain is KAGVTQTPRYLIKTRGQQVTLSCSPISGHRSVSWYQQTPGQGLQFLFEYFSETQRNKGNFPGRFSGRQFSNSRSEMNVSTLELGDSALYLCASSSRDRNEKLFFGSGTQLSVL.

This chain connects TRBV20-1 to TRBJ2-7; 10 nucleotides agree with TRBD2. Trimming at V came to 3 bases and at J to 6 bases, leaving 8 bases not matched to a gene. This CDR3 spans 14 amino acids. CDR1 is DFQATT and CDR2 is SNEGSKA in the germline V gene (reference sequence). Written as DNA, the CDR3 is TGCAGTGCTAGTACCAGCGGGGGGGCCGCCGAGCAGTACTTC. Protein sequence: CSASTSGGAAEQYF.

This chain joins TRBV10-3 and TRBJ1-2; TRBD1 agrees at 9 bases. The V gene's germline CDR1 is ENHRY and CDR2 SYGVKD. The CDR3 has 13 amino acids. V lost 6 bases to trimming and J lost 6 bases; unmatched junction nucleotides: 5. The CDR3 DNA sequence: TGTGCCATCAGCGGAACAGGGGGCGATGGCTACACCTTC. Translating it yields CAISGTGGDGYTF.

The genes are TRBV12-5 and TRBJ2-5; perhaps TRBD2 as D (8 bases). The germline V and J ends were trimmed by 4 bases and 8 bases, with 17 bases remaining between them. The CDR3 totals 14 residues. Germline CDR1 is LGHNT and CDR2 is FRNRAP. CDR3 sequence (DNA): TGTGCTAGTGGTTCGGGACTAGAGGGGGCAACCCAGTACTTC. This encodes CASGSGLEGATQYF.

The chain uses TRBV7-2 and TRBJ1-4, with D tentatively TRBD1 (6 bases). Trimming removed 1 base at V and 4 bases at J, with 7 bases between. The CDR3 is 14 amino acids. Germline V gives CDR1 SGHTA, CDR2 FQGNSA. Here the CDR3 reads CASSLEGGNEKLFF. CDR3 DNA: TGTGCCAGCAGCTTAGAAGGGGGTAATGAAAAACTGTTTTTT.

The rearrangement joins TRBV6-6 to TRBJ1-3; D perhaps matches TRBD1 (5 bases). The germline CDR1 and CDR2 sequences are MNHNY and SVGAGI (reference sequence). V was shortened by 6 bases and J by 1 base, with 10 bases between the two germline ends. The CDR3 covers 14 residues. Written as DNA, the CDR3 is TGTGCCAGCAGCCCTGGGGGGTCTGGAAACACCATATATTTT. This encodes CASSPGGSGNTIYF.

V is TRBV6-1 and J is TRBJ1-6; no firm D call. Trimming took off 2 bases at V and 0 bases at J, with 11 bases between the two ends. The germline V gene has CDR1 MNHNS and CDR2 SASEGT. This CDR3 contains 17 residues. The CDR3 bases are TGTGCCAGCAGTGAAAGAGGCAGAACCTCCTATAATTCACCCCTCCACTTT. It translates to CASSERGRTSYNSPLHF.

V gene TRBV7-2 combines with J gene TRBJ1-2; perhaps TRBD1 as D (5 bases). Germline CDR1 and CDR2: SGHTA and FQGNSA. This CDR3 region has 13 residues. Between the trimmed V and J ends, which lost 4 bases and 6 bases, there was a span of 12 bases. DNA of the CDR3: TGTGCCAGCAGCTCCCCGTGGGGCCATGGCTACACCTTC. Protein: CASSSPWGHGYTF.

The J gene is TRBJ1-4, the V gene TRBV11-1; D is undetermined. CDR1 is SGHAT, CDR2 FQDESV, per germline (reference sequence). The CDR3 has 12 residues. Trimming pared 4 bases from V and 4 bases from J, leaving 4 bases between. This CDR3 reads CASSYNNEKLFF. CDR3 nucleotide sequence: TGTGCCAGCAGCTACAATAATGAAAAACTGTTTTTT.

This sequence joins TRBV9 and TRBJ2-5; possible D gene TRBD1, 6 bases. With 4 bases removed from V and 2 bases from J, the gap between germline ends came to 9 bases. This CDR3 has 13 residues. Germline loops: CDR1 SGDLS, CDR2 YYNGEE. CDR3 residues: CASSKDRQETQYF. The CDR3 DNA reads TGTGCCAGCAGCAAGGACAGACAAGAGACCCAGTACTTC.

This clone was observed a handful of times. The chain is built from TRBV27 and TRBJ1-6; D is possibly TRBD1 (6 bases). Germline loops: CDR1 MNHEY, CDR2 SMNVEV (reference sequence). V was cut by 6 bases and J by 6 bases, with 15 bases left in between. This CDR3 region has 15 residues. CDR3 sequence reads: CASRQIQGANSPLHF. DNA for the CDR3: TGTGCCAGCAGACAAATACAGGGAGCTAATTCACCCCTCCACTTT.

The genes are TRBV13 and TRBJ1-2; D remains unclear. Germline-derived CDR1 and CDR2 are PRHDT and FYEKMQ (reference sequence). There are 13 residues in the CDR3. With 1 base removed from V and 4 bases from J, the gap between germline ends came to 7 bases. CDR3 bases: TGTGCCAGCAGCTTAGCTAGCCTCTATGGCTACACCTTC. Its translation is CASSLASLYGYTF.

The gene calls are TRBV27 and TRBJ2-7; a weak D match, TRBD1 (6 bases). With 6 bases removed from V and 3 bases from J, the gap between germline ends came to 12 bases. The CDR3 extends over 13 amino acids. Germline values: CDR1 MNHEY, CDR2 SMNVEV (reference sequence). The CDR3 is CASRPGQHYEQYF. The DNA of the CDR3 is TGTGCCAGCAGGCCTGGACAGCACTACGAGCAGTACTTC.

CDR3: CASRTGQGETQYF. The CDR3 DNA follows: TGTGCCAGCAGAACGGGACAGGGGGAGACCCAGTACTTC. The chain uses TRBV5-4 and TRBJ2-5, with 10 bases aligning to TRBD1. V shed 5 bases and J 5 bases; nucleotides not matched to a gene: 3. This CDR3 contains 13 residues. Germline CDR1 is SGHNT and CDR2 is YYREEE (reference sequence).

The rearrangement uses TRBV5-1 and TRBJ1-5; TRBD1 matches 7 bases. The CDR3 consists of 14 residues. Looked up from germline, CDR1 is SGHRS and CDR2 is YFSETQ. The V segment lost 4 bases and the J segment 6 bases; nucleotides outside the gene matches: 7. In DNA form, the CDR3 reads TGCGCCAGCAGCCCGGATACAGGGGTTCAGCCCCAGCATTTT. Its translation: CASSPDTGVQPQHF. Variable domain in full (rest from reference TRBV5-1 and TRBJ1-5): KAGVTQTPRYLIKTRGQQVTLSCSPISGHRSVSWYQQTPGQGLQFLFEYFSETQRNKGNFPGRFSGRQFSNSRSEMNVSTLELGDSALYLCASSPDTGVQPQHFGDGTRLSIL.

The chain is built from TRBV6-6 and TRBJ2-1; no firm D call. The CDR3 loop spans 13 amino acids. Germline V gene sequence: CDR1 MNHNY, CDR2 SVGAGI (reference sequence). Trimming left V 2 bases short and J 6 bases short, with 8 bases between. DNA for the CDR3: TGTGCCAGCAGTTACAAAACTACCAATGAGCAGTTCTTC. It yields the protein CASSYKTTNEQFF.

The chain uses TRBV7-8 and TRBJ1-1; D remains unclear. The CDR3 is 14 amino acids. CDR1 and CDR2 from the germline V gene are SGHVS and FQNEAQ. The V gene lost 5 bases and the J gene lost 6 bases, with 16 bases spanning the gap. In DNA form, the CDR3 reads TGTGCCAGCAGCGAGACGAGGATAGGAGCTGAAGCTTTCTTT. Protein product: CASSETRIGAEAFF.

The gene calls are TRBV7-2 and TRBJ1-1, with 8 positions matching TRBD1. Germline CDR1 and CDR2: SGHTA and FQGNSA. V dropped 6 bases and J dropped 4; count of bases not matched to a gene: 7. The CDR3 covers 14 residues. The CDR3 region has the DNA TGTGCCAGCAGGCGACAGGGGTGGGCCACTGAAGCTTTCTTT. It yields the protein CASRRQGWATEAFF.

This clone has just one count. V usage is TRBV7-6 and J usage is TRBJ2-3; 11 bases match TRBD2. Losses at the gene ends were 1 base for V and 0 bases for J; bases not matched to a gene: 6. Germline CDR1 and CDR2: SGHVS and FNYEAQ. The CDR3 is 18 residues long. CDR3 protein: CASSLGNLAGGSTDTQYF. CDR3 nucleotide sequence: TGTGCCAGCAGCTTAGGGAATCTAGCGGGGGGAAGCACAGATACGCAGTATTTT.

On this clone itself: The junction differs from germline at one of its ends, possibly a read error. This chain uses TRBV29-1 with TRBJ1-1; TRBD1 is a possible D gene (6 bases). The CDR3 has 14 amino acids. Germline CDR1 is SQVTM and CDR2 is ANQGSEA. CDR3 in DNA: TGCAGCGTCCTGAGGGGGGGCCTGAACGCTGAAGCTTTCTTT. This codes for CSVLRGGLNAEAFF.